This passage covers 16 T cell receptor beta chains from one sample sequenced in a study of identical twins. TCRdb independently ran MiXCR on the 5' RACE reads; one entry per CDR3 protein. The data show 1,800,000 or so distinct CDR3 sequences, 25% to 35% seen once. The source material was cord blood. Receptors were obtained from a newborn girl in good health.

This clonotype was seen only once. The chain uses TRBV5-1 and TRBJ2-1; 12 bases map to TRBD2. The J call is uncertain, as TRBJ2-7 better fits the DNA end. This CDR3 is built from 19 residues. CDR1 is SGHRS, CDR2 YFSETQ, per germline. The CDR3: CASSLWLLAGGITYNEQYF. The DNA of the CDR3 is TGCGCCAGCAGCTTGTGGTTGCTAGCGGGGGGGATAACCTACAATGAGCAGTACTTC.

As regards this clonotype: This may arise from a read error, as a much more abundant clone is one base away. This chain joins TRBV7-2 and TRBJ2-1; the D is unclear. Trimming pared 1 base from V and 11 bases from J, leaving 12 bases between. CDR1 is SGHTA and CDR2 is FQGNSA in the germline V gene. The CDR3 is made up of 13 amino acids. CDR3 sequence: CASSLDGPFKQFF. As DNA, the CDR3 is TGTGCCAGCAGCTTAGACGGCCCATTTAAGCAGTTCTTC.

This chain links TRBV7-2 with TRBJ2-3; TRBD2 aligns across 12 bases. Germline V gene lookup returns CDR1 SGHTA and CDR2 FQGNSA. The CDR3 is 16 residues long. V lost 1 base, J lost 9 bases, and 8 bases stayed unmatched. The CDR3 nucleotides read TGTGCCAGCAGCTTAGAGTCGGCTAGCGGGGGGGCCACGCAGTATTTT. Encoded protein: CASSLESASGGATQYF.

The rearrangement joins TRBV21-1 to TRBJ2-7; the listed D gene, TRBD2, was not tested against the DNA. TRBV21-1 is described as a pseudogene. The CDR3 has 15 residues. CDR3 nucleotide sequence: TGTGCCAGCAGCAAATCCGGGAGGGCCGCGTACGAGCAGTACTTC. Protein: CASSKSGRAAYEQYF.

The chain recombines TRBV6-2 or TRBV6-3 with TRBJ2-1; 7 nucleotides agree with TRBD1. V shed 4 bases, J shed 10 bases, and the junction held 10 bases outside the gene matches. Per germline, CDR1 MNHEY and CDR2 SVGEGT. The CDR3 has 14 amino acids. The CDR3 nucleotides read TGTGCCAGCAGTTTGAACAGGGGTATCAACGAGCAGTTCTTC. Its protein is CASSLNRGINEQFF.

This chain joins TRBV29-1 and TRBJ2-5; 10 nucleotides agree with TRBD1. V lost 7 bases, J lost 0 bases, and 8 bases stayed unmatched. Germline CDR1 is SQVTM and CDR2 is ANQGSEA. CDR3 size: 15 residues. The CDR3: CSASRGQGYQETQYF. Here the CDR3 DNA reads TGCAGCGCCTCGCGGGGACAGGGGTACCAAGAGACCCAGTACTTC.

The chain uses TRBV7-8 and TRBJ2-7; weak D call: TRBD1 (5 bases). With 4 bases removed from V and 0 bases from J, the gap between germline ends came to 13 bases. Germline loops: CDR1 SGHVS, CDR2 FQNEAQ. The CDR3 contains 15 residues. CDR3 sequence reads: CASSWGDTTSYEQYF. DNA of the CDR3: TGTGCCAGCAGCTGGGGCGACACGACCTCCTACGAGCAGTACTTC.

The V and J genes are TRBV2 and TRBJ2-7; D is uncertain. From germline, CDR1 is SNHLY and CDR2 FYNNEI. This CDR3 has 11 amino acids. V shed 8 bases and J shed 3 bases, with 8 bases lying between them. The CDR3 loop is CASLNVYEQYF. DNA for the CDR3: TGTGCCAGCTTAAATGTCTACGAGCAGTACTTC. The full variable domain, rest sourced from reference TRBV2 and TRBJ2-7, is EPEVTQTPSHQVTQMGQEVILRCVPISNHLYFYWYRQILGQKVEFLVSFYNNEISEKSEIFDDQFSVERPDGSNFTLKIRSTKLEDSAMYFCASLNVYEQYFGPGTRLTVT.

This clonotype appeared many times. The J gene is TRBJ2-3, the V gene TRBV24-1; D not resolved. With 6 bases removed from V and 2 bases from J, the gap between germline ends came to 11 bases. Germline assignment: CDR1 KGHDR and CDR2 SFDVKD. CDR3 size: 14 residues. The CDR3 protein is CATSSPQLTDTQYF. The CDR3 nucleotides are TGTGCCACCAGTTCGCCCCAGCTCACAGATACGCAGTATTTT.

There are a few counts of this clonotype. The rearrangement uses TRBV7-2 and TRBJ2-1; tentatively, D is TRBD1 (6 bases). V dropped 3 bases and J dropped 5 bases, with 14 bases sitting between them. CDR3 length: 15 residues. The germline gives CDR1 SGHTA, CDR2 FQGNSA. The CDR3 DNA is TGTGCCAGCAGCTTGTTCGGGACACTACACAATGAGCAGTTCTTC. Protein: CASSLFGTLHNEQFF.

V usage is TRBV27 and J usage is TRBJ2-5; D ambiguous. The CDR3 has 13 residues. From germline, CDR1 is MNHEY and CDR2 SMNVEV (reference sequence). V lost 3 bases and J 11 bases, leaving 16 bases between the germline ends. CDR3 protein: CASSFVRYNEQYF. The CDR3 region has the DNA TGTGCCAGCAGTTTTGTCAGGTACAATGAGCAGTACTTC.

This clonotype was seen a handful of times. This rearrangement joins TRBV5-1 to TRBJ2-4; D perhaps matches TRBD2 (6 bases). V dropped 9 bases and J dropped 8 bases, with 21 bases sitting between them. This CDR3 contains 14 residues. Per germline, CDR1 SGHRS and CDR2 YFSETQ. The CDR3 protein is CAIPILARADIQYF. The CDR3 coding sequence is TGCGCCATCCCCATACTAGCTCGGGCGGACATTCAGTACTTC. Full variable domain (outside the CDR3, taken from reference TRBV5-1 and TRBJ2-4): KAGVTQTPRYLIKTRGQQVTLSCSPISGHRSVSWYQQTPGQGLQFLFEYFSETQRNKGNFPGRFSGRQFSNSRSEMNVSTLELGDSALYLCAIPILARADIQYFGAGTRLSVL.

The rearrangement links TRBV20-1 to TRBJ2-3, with 7 bases identical to TRBD2. Germline-derived CDR1 and CDR2 are DFQATT and SNEGSKA (reference sequence). V was clipped by 5 bases and J by 7 bases; unmatched bases: 3. This CDR3 spans 11 amino acids. The chain's CDR3 is CSAGRGYTQYF. In DNA, the CDR3 is TGCAGTGCTGGGAGGGGATATACGCAGTATTTT.

This clonotype was found many times. The chain couples TRBV5-1 to TRBJ2-1; the D is unclear. There are 12 residues in the CDR3. Trimming left V 1 base short and J 7 bases short, with 6 bases between. Germline V gene data show CDR1 as SGHRS and CDR2 as YFSETQ. The CDR3 DNA is TGCGCCAGCAGCTTGACTACAAATGAGCAGTTCTTC. Translation: CASSLTTNEQFF.

The J gene is TRBJ1-3, the V gene TRBV6-6; D is perhaps TRBD1 (5 bases). Per germline, CDR1 MNHNY and CDR2 SVGAGI (reference sequence). V was shortened by 0 bases and J by 3 bases, with 9 bases between the two germline ends. The CDR3 covers 15 residues. The CDR3 loop is CASSYSGAVGNTIYF. In DNA, the CDR3 is TGTGCCAGCAGTTACTCCGGGGCAGTTGGAAACACCATATATTTT.

This chain uses TRBV3-1 with TRBJ2-3; D unresolved. V was clipped by 2 bases and J by 3 bases, with 6 bases between them. Germline-derived CDR1 and CDR2 are LGHDT and YNNKEL (reference sequence). The CDR3 runs 13 residues. The CDR3 DNA reads TGTGCCAGCAGCCAACTTTGGACAGATACGCAGTATTTT. This encodes CASSQLWTDTQYF.